This TCR beta chain was identified in a study of blood T cell repertoires in COVID-19. As for the study in general: Italy, Spain and the United States were the sources of the convalescent and acute COVID-19 samples. T cells, B-cell-depleted T cells, or PBMCs provided the cDNA or gDNA that served as material.

The authors' processing: Amplifying reference gene primers gave estimates of nucleated cell counts. Generated by immunoSEQ multiplex PCR, the TCRdb table keeps only in-frame clones and is missing some. The V and J calls and clone size come from that table; D and trimming were worked out from the DNA. This sample yields around 26,000 clones, of which 89% are seen a single time; about 2.5% belongs to the top ten. The origin of this receptor is a human donor in a cohort sampled during active COVID-19. Sequenced: peripheral blood.

The CDR3 DNA reads as TGTGCCAGCAGCGTAGCCCAGGGGCGGGAGACCCAGTACTTC. Translating gives CASSVAQGRETQYF. The chain is built from TRBV9 and TRBJ2-5, with a tentative D call TRBD1 (6 bases). Trimming stripped 0 bases from V and 5 bases from J, with 11 bases between. This CDR3 region has 14 residues. Germline CDR1 is SGDLS and CDR2 is YYNGEE.